The clone carrying this T cell receptor (beta chain) appeared a single time. The germline V gene has CDR1 SGDLS and CDR2 YYNGEE. With V trimmed by 0 bases and J by 1 base, 3 bases remained unmatched. The CDR3 is 16 residues long. Assay used: immunoSEQ multiplex PCR; TCRdb lists only in-frame clones, some missing. The repertoire holds roughly 45,000 clones, with roughly 84% as singletons. This record belongs to a study of blood T cell repertoires in COVID-19. Looking at the study overall: Acute and convalescent COVID-19 samples came from the United States, Italy and Spain.

The clonotype was recovered from a woman in her sixties or seventies with acute or convalescent COVID-19. The rearrangement uses TRBV9 and TRBJ2-3, with 9 bases fitting TRBD2. The sample comprised peripheral blood. The CDR3 DNA reads TGTGCCAGCAGCGTAGAAGCGGGAGGCGGCACAGATACGCAGTATTTT. It codes for CASSVEAGGGTDTQYF. Full variable domain (outside the CDR3, taken from reference TRBV9 and TRBJ2-3): DSGVTQTPKHLITATGQRVTLRCSPRSGDLSVYWYQQSLDQGLQFLIQYYNGEERAKGNILERFSAQQFPDLHSELNLSSLELGDSALYFCASSVEAGGGTDTQYFGPGTRLTVL.